Here is one T cell receptor beta chain with its context. Its target is not known. Looked up from germline, CDR1 is SGDLS and CDR2 is YYNGEE. This CDR3 is built from 13 residues. This sample stems from a study of T cells expressing NK-cell markers. Study-wide background: HCMV serostatus: seven of eight sequenced donors positive, one negative. General study results and limits: It is unclear if expanded NKG2C-expressing clones target HCMV antigens. The CD3+CD56-NKG2C+ fraction was also led by these clonotypes in a handful of donors.

TCRdb processed the 5' RACE reads again and assigns one entry to each CDR3 protein, with no DNA. The table gives 400,000 to 500,000 distinct CDR3 sequences; the top ten clones make up about 7.3% of it. The specimen sequenced was blood T cells: a sorted CD56 or NKG2C T cell subset, CD4+ or CD8+ T cells, or bulk PBMC T cells (not recorded which). The V call is TRBV9, the J call TRBJ2-3. This TCR was recovered from a woman between 18 and 69 years old in good health. The chain's CDR3 is CASSNQVTDTQYF. The complete variable domain, with remaining parts taken from reference TRBV9 and TRBJ2-3, reads DSGVTQTPKHLITATGQRVTLRCSPRSGDLSVYWYQQSLDQGLQFLIQYYNGEERAKGNILERFSAQQFPDLHSELNLSSLELGDSALYFCASSNQVTDTQYFGPGTRLTVL.